This TCR beta chain appears in the sequencing data of a study of cytomegalovirus exposure and HLA in healthy donors. Study-wide points: Evidence from a later analysis indicated that most CMV-associated TCR beta chains looked HLA-restricted.

Vbeta (60) and Jbeta (13) primers were used in the PCR. Some clones are missing from TCRdb's copy, which holds only in-frame ones; the method was immunoSEQ multiplex PCR. The data show around 200,000 clones, around 74% seen once. About this clone itself: The antigen is undetermined.

CDR3 size: 15 residues. Germline CDR1 and CDR2: MNHNS and SASEGT. V shed 3 bases, J shed 9 bases, and the junction held 8 bases outside the gene matches. This receptor was obtained from a female donor in good health and CMV-seronegative. The genes are TRBV6-1 and TRBJ1-6; 7 bases agree with TRBD1. Sample: PBMCs. The CDR3 sequence: CASSEFRGVGSPLHF. The CDR3 DNA reads TGTGCCAGCAGTGAGTTCAGGGGGGTGGGTTCACCCCTCCACTTT.